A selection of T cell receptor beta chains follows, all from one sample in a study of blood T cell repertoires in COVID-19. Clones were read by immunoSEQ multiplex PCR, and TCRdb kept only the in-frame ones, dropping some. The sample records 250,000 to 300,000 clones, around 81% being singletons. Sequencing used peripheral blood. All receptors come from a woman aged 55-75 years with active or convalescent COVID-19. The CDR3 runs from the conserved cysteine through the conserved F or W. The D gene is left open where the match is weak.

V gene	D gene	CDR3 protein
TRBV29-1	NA	CSVEDPGSDVYGYTF
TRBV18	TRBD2	CASSLGTSGGLFQETQYF
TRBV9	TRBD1	CASSVQTGANYGYTF
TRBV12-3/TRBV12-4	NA	CASSFGSGTAF
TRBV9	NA	CASSASPLRLDGYTF
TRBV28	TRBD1	CASSSPDRGIGETQYF
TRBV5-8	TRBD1	CASSRYRGSSYNEQFF
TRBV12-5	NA	CASGQGYNQPQHF
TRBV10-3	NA	CAISESRGNEKLFF
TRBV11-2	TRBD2	CASSLLAGTSTDTQYF
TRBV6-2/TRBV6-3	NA	CASSYPFGGEEETEAFF
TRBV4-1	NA	CASSQVQRGTEAFF
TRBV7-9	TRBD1	CASSLAPQGASEAFF
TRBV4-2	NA	CASSQDLSRSDSPLHF
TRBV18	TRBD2	CASSPGRAYEQYF
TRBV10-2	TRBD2	CASSGGGGTGELFF
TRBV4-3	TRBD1	CASSPGQSTDTQYF
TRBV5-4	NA	CASSRIGLADYEQYF
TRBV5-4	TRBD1	CASSGGTRMKNTEAFF
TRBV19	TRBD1	CASSIFLVQGESTYGYTF
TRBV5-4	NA	CASSLRGANTGELFF
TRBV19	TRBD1	CASRTGERNTEAFF
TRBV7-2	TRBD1	CASSLDSVRGRGGYTF
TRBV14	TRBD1	CASSPIQGGGYTF
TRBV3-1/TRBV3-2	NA	CASSPGAREQEFF
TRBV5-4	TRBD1	CASSPGQTNTEAFF
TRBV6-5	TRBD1	CASSLQTGSGTQYF
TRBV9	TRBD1	CASSATGQPYEQYF
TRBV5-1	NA	CASSGGMTVNTEAFF
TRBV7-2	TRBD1	CASSFPTGGGPPYEQYF
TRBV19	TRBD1	CASWDRDGVSYNEQFF
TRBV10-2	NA	CASSQLRGDTQYF
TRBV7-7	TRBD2	CASSPAGGQETQYF
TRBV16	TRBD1	CASSTGTVYGYTF
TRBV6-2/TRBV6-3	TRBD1	CASSWRTGRRLDLGAFF
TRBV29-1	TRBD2	CSSNPGLGETQYF
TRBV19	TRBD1	CASSFRQGSLRGYTF
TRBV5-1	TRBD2	CASSHRRTSGGGDTQYF
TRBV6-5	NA	CASSLQGPFFGYTF
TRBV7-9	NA	CASSLATGSNQPQHF
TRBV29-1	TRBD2	CSGWTAGAQYF
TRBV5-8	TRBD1	CASSLPGQGGTEAFF
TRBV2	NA	CASSEAPLQETQYF
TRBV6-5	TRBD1	CASSYGTGGALTEAFF
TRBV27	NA	CASSLGGGAYNEQFF
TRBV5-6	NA	CASSKLLSGLNYGYTF
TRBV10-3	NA	CAISESGTFPYNEQFF
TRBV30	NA	CAWRKGVGGYTF
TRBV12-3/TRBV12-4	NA	CASSFSYEQFF
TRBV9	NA	CASSVAGGANTGELFF
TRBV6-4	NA	CASSLNSPLHF
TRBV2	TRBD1	CASSPRDRSLYGYTF
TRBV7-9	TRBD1	CASTPDRGRYTEAFF
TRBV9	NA	CASSVEIGSYEQYF
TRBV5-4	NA	CASSLDWATFEIEQFF
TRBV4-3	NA	CASSQEWASYNSPLHF
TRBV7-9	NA	CASSFRTQSYGYTF